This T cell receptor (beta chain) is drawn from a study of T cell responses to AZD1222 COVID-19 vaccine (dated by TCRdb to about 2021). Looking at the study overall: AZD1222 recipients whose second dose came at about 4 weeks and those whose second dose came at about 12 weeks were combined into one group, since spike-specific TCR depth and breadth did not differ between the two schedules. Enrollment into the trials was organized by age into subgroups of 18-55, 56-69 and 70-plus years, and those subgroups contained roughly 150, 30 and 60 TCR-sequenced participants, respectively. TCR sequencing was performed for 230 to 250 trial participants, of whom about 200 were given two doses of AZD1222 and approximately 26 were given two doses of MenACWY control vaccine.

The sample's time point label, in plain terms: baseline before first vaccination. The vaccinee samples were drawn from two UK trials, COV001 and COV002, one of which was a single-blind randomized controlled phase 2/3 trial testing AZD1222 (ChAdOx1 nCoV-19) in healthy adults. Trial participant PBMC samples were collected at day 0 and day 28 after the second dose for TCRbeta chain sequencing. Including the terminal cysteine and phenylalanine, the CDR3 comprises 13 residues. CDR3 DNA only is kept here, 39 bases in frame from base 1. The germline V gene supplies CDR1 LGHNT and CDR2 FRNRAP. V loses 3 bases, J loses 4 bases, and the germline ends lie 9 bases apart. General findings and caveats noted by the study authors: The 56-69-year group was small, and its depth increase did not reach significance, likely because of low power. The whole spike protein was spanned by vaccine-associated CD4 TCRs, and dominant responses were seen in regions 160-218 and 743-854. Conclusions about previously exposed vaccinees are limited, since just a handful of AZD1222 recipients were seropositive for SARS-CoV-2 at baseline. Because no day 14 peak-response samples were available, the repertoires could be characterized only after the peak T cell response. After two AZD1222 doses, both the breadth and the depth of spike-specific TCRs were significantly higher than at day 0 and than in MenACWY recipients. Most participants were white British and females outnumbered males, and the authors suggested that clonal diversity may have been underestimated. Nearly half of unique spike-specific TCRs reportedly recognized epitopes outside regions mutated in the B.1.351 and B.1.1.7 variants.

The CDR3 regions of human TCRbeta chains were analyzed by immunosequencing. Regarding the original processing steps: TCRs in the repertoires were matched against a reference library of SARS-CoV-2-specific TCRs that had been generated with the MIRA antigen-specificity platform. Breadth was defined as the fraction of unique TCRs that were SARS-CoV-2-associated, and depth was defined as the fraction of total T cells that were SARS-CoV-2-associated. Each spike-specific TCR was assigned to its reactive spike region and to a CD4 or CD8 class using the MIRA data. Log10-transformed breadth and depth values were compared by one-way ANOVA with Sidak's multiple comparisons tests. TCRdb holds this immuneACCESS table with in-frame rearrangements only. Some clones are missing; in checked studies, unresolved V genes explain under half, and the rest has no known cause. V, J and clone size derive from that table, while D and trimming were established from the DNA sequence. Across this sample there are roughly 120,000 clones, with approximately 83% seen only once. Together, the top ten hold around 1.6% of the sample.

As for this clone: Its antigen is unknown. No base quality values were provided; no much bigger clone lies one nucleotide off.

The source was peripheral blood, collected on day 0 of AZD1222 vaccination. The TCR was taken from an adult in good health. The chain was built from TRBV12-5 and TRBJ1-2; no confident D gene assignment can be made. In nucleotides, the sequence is TGTGCTAGTGGTTTTCCAACAGCCTATGGCTACACCTTC. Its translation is CASGFPTAYGYTF.